This note documents a single T cell receptor beta chain sequence. The target antigen is unknown. The CDR3 loop spans 14 amino acids. Trimming at V came to 3 bases and at J to 0 bases, leaving 2 bases not matched to a gene. CDR1 and CDR2 from the germline V gene are SGHTA and FQGNSA. This specimen comes from a study of siplizumab effects on memory and regulatory T cells. Study-wide results and caveats: Proliferating Tregs taken from siplizumab cultures were not shown to have a confirmed suppressive function.

Some 93,000 TCR templates per sample were sequenced. Sequencing used immunoSEQ multiplex PCR; TCRdb keeps in-frame clones, though not all of them. The table lists 90,000 to 95,000 clones, roughly 93% of them singletons. The sequence derives from a human donor in good health. The V gene is TRBV7-2, the J gene TRBJ2-7; 7 nucleotides match TRBD1. Sequencing input: CD8+ T cells sorted from blood. CDR3: CASSFRDSSYEQYF. In DNA form, the CDR3 reads TGTGCCAGCAGCTTCCGGGACAGCTCCTACGAGCAGTACTTC. Full variable domain (remainder filled in from reference TRBV7-2 and TRBJ2-7): GAGVSQSPSNKVTEKGKDVELRCDPISGHTALYWYRQSLGQGLEFLIYFQGNSAPDKSGLPSDRFSAERTGGSVSTLTIQRTQQEDSAVYLCASSFRDSSYEQYFGPGTRLTVT.